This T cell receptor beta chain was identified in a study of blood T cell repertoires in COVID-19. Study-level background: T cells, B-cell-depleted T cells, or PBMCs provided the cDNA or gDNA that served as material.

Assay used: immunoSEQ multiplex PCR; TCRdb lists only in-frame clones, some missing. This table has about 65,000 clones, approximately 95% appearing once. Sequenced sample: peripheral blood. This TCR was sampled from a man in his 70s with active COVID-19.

The CDR3 region is CASTPRGGRGAYQPQHF. CDR3 coding DNA: TGTGCCAGTACCCCTCGGGGGGGCAGGGGGGCGTATCAGCCCCAGCATTTT. The rearrangement links TRBV19 to TRBJ1-5, with TRBD1 identical over 7 bases. The CDR3 spans 17 residues. V lost 7 bases to trimming and J lost 5 bases; unmatched junction nucleotides: 17. CDR1 and CDR2 from the germline V gene are LNHDA and SQIVND (reference sequence).